This entry describes one T cell receptor beta chain. This entry is derived from a study of control samples from healthy donors and cancer patients. CDR3 length: 15 residues. Germline CDR1 and CDR2: MDHEN and SYDVKM. V was trimmed by 5 bases and J by 5 bases, leaving 18 bases between them. Here immunoSEQ multiplex PCR was the method, and the copy in TCRdb shows in-frame clones only, minus some. The table lists over 60,000 clones, 65% to 90% of them singletons. The sample consisted of blood. This clonotype was obtained from a man in his forties in good health. The gene calls are TRBV28 and TRBJ2-5, with D perhaps assigned TRBD1 or TRBD2 (6 bases each). CDR3 sequence: CASSTRQAGGETQYF. As DNA, the CDR3 is TGTGCCAGCAGTACCCGACAGGCTGGGGGGGAGACCCAGTACTTC.